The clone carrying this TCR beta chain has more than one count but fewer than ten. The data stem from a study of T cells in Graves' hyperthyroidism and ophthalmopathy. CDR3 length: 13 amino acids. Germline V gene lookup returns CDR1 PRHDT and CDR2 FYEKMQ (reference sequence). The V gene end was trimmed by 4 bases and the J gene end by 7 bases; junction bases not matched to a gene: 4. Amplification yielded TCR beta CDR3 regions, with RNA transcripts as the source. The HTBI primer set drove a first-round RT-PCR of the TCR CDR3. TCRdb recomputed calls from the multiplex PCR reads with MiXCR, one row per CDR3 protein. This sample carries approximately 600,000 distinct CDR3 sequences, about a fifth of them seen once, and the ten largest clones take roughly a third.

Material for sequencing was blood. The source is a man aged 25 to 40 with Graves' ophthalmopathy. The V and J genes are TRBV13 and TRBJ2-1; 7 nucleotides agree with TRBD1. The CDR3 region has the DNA TGTGCCAGCAGCTGGTACAGGGGAAATGAGCAGTTCTTC. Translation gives CASSWYRGNEQFF. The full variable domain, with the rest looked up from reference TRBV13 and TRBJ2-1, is AAGVIQSPRHLIKEKRETATLKCYPIPRHDTVYWYQQGPGQDPQFLISFYEKMQSDKGSIPDRFSAQQFSDYHSELNMSSLELGDSALYFCASSWYRGNEQFFGPGTRLTVL.